Below are 21 T cell receptor beta chains sequenced from a single sample in a study of blood T cell repertoires in COVID-19. The protocol was immunoSEQ multiplex PCR, while the TCRdb copy is restricted to in-frame clones and leaves out a portion. The sample has some 220,000 clones, 82% seen once; the top ten hold 5.2%. The sequenced sample consisted of peripheral blood. These TCRs come from a woman in her 70s with COVID-19, enrolled during active disease.

The J gene is TRBJ2-1, the V gene TRBV19, with no clear D. Trimming cost V 3 bases and J 3 bases, with 12 bases left between them. Germline CDR1 and CDR2: LNHDA and SQIVND (reference sequence). This CDR3 has 15 residues. The CDR3 protein is CASSIGSSIYNEQFF. The CDR3 DNA reads TGTGCCAGTAGTATCGGTTCCTCCATCTACAATGAGCAGTTCTTC.

The chain uses TRBV29-1 and TRBJ2-7; D may be TRBD1 (6 bases). This CDR3 is 13 amino acids long. V lost 6 bases to trimming and J lost 1 base, with 13 bases between them. Germline loops: CDR1 SQVTM, CDR2 ANQGSEA. Here the CDR3 reads CSVVPTGSYEQYF. The DNA for the CDR3 is TGCAGCGTCGTGCCGACAGGTTCCTACGAGCAGTACTTC.

The chain employs TRBV3-1 (or the pseudogene TRBV3-2) and TRBJ1-1; TRBD1 matches 9 bases. V shed 0 bases and J 10 bases; nucleotides not matched to a gene: 12. CDR3 length: 16 residues. Germline V gives CDR1 LGHDT, CDR2 YNNKEL (reference sequence). CDR3 sequence: CASSQDRRTGAHRAFF. CDR3 DNA sequence: TGTGCCAGCAGCCAAGATAGGAGGACAGGGGCCCACCGAGCTTTCTTT.

The chain employs TRBV5-4 and TRBJ1-3, with D hard to call. V lost 3 bases to trimming and J lost 3 bases, with 13 bases between them. The CDR3 is 15 amino acids. Germline V gene data show CDR1 as SGHNT and CDR2 as YYREEE (reference sequence). As DNA, the CDR3 is TGTGCCAGCAGCTCCGATGACATGGGTGGAAACACCATATATTTT. Residues: CASSSDDMGGNTIYF.

The chain combines TRBV4-1 with TRBJ1-2, with D possibly being TRBD1 (6 bases). V lost 0 bases to trimming and J lost 6 bases, with 11 bases between them. CDR1 is MGHRA, CDR2 YSYEKL, per germline. The CDR3 has 14 residues. In nucleotides, the CDR3 is TGCGCCAGCAGCCAAGACTGGGGGCGGGATGGCTACACCTTC. Translated, it gives CASSQDWGRDGYTF.

The gene calls are TRBV9 and TRBJ2-7, with 7 positions matching TRBD2. The germline V gene encodes CDR1 SGDLS and CDR2 YYNGEE. This CDR3 region has 14 residues. V was pared by 2 bases and J by 2 bases, with 4 bases of the junction left unmatched. In DNA, the CDR3 is TGTGCCAGCAGCGTGGGACTAAACGCCTACGAGCAGTACTTC. Translated: CASSVGLNAYEQYF.

This chain joins TRBV6-1 and TRBJ1-1; 7 nucleotides line up with TRBD1. In germline, CDR1 is MNHNS, CDR2 SASEGT. CDR3 length equals 15 residues. V was clipped by 5 bases and J by 0 bases; unmatched bases: 6. The DNA of the CDR3 is TGTGCCAGCAGTTCCCAGGGGGAGATGAACACTGAAGCTTTCTTT. It translates to CASSSQGEMNTEAFF.

This clone was found a few times. The chain carries TRBV27 and TRBJ2-7; D possibly corresponds to TRBD1 (5 bases). Germline lookup yields CDR1 MNHEY and CDR2 SMNVEV (reference sequence). The CDR3 sequence is 14 residues long. V was pared by 6 bases and J by 4 bases, with 16 bases between. The DNA of the CDR3 is TGTGCCAGCAGCCTGGATTTGGGGCCTTACGAGCAGTACTTC. Translating gives CASSLDLGPYEQYF.

This clone appeared once. The V gene is TRBV28, the J gene TRBJ1-5, with D unclear. This CDR3 spans 11 amino acids. CDR1 is MDHEN, CDR2 SYDVKM, per germline. V was cut by 8 bases and J by 7 bases, with 9 bases left in between. The CDR3 loop reads CASRESQPQHF. The CDR3, as DNA: TGTGCCAGCCGCGAAAGCCAGCCCCAGCATTTT.

This clone showed up just a few times. The chain combines TRBV2 with TRBJ2-7; 10 bases match TRBD1. The CDR3 sequence is 14 residues long. J lost 4 bases, V lost 4 bases, and 4 bases had no gene match. The germline CDR1 and CDR2 sequences are SNHLY and FYNNEI. The CDR3 DNA is TGTGCCAGCAGTGTGGCGGACAGGGGGTACGAGCAGTACTTC. Translated: CASSVADRGYEQYF.

CDR3 DNA sequence: TGTGCCAGCAGCGCGAGCGGGGGCTACGAGCAGTACTTC. It translates to CASSASGGYEQYF. This chain connects TRBV9 to TRBJ2-7, with TRBD2 identical over 8 bases. The junction had 2 bases not matched to a gene; V was cut back by 3 bases and J by 3 bases. Per the germline V gene, CDR1 is SGDLS and CDR2 is YYNGEE. There are 13 residues in the CDR3. The full variable domain, completed using reference TRBV9 and TRBJ2-7, is DSGVTQTPKHLITATGQRVTLRCSPRSGDLSVYWYQQSLDQGLQFLIQYYNGEERAKGNILERFSAQQFPDLHSELNLSSLELGDSALYFCASSASGGYEQYFGPGTRLTVT.

The table lists this clone with a few counts. The V call is TRBV4-1, the J call TRBJ1-2, with D possibly TRBD1 on 5 matching bases. V was trimmed by 3 bases and J by 4 bases, leaving 12 bases between them. This CDR3 spans 14 amino acids. Germline assignment: CDR1 MGHRA and CDR2 YSYEKL. The CDR3 is CASSQEDGGYGYTF. CDR3 DNA: TGCGCCAGCAGCCAGGAGGACGGGGGCTATGGCTACACCTTC.

This rearrangement joins TRBV12-3 or TRBV12-4 to TRBJ1-5; D is ambiguous. Trimming left V 6 bases short and J 10 bases short, with 16 bases between. The CDR3 contains 13 residues. The CDR3 DNA follows: TGTGCCAGCAGACCGAGCCAGGAGGGTCCCCAGCATTTT. Translation gives CASRPSQEGPQHF.

The rearrangement joins TRBV5-4 to TRBJ2-5; 10 nucleotides match TRBD2. V was pared by 4 bases and J by 1 base, with 7 bases of the junction left unmatched. CDR3 length: 16 amino acids. Germline CDR1 and CDR2: SGHNT and YYREEE (reference sequence). CDR3 amino acids: CASSTLAGGVQETQYF. The CDR3 DNA follows: TGTGCCAGCAGCACATTAGCGGGAGGCGTCCAAGAGACCCAGTACTTC.

Only a few counts were recorded for this clone. The chain joins TRBV30 to TRBJ1-5, with D possibly TRBD1 on 6 matching bases. Germline V lookup: CDR1 GTSNPN, CDR2 SVGIG (reference sequence). The CDR3 length is 16 residues. The V end lost 2 bases, the J end lost 0 bases, and 14 bases lay between the germline ends. CDR3 nucleotide sequence: TGTGCCTGGAGTACAGGGTGGCCTAATAGCAATCAGCCCCAGCATTTT. It specifies CAWSTGWPNSNQPQHF.

The chain is built from TRBV19 and TRBJ1-4, with no clear D. V was trimmed by 6 bases and J by 6 bases, leaving 11 bases between them. Germline CDR1 and CDR2: LNHDA and SQIVND (reference sequence). This CDR3 region has 13 residues. For the CDR3, the DNA is TGTGCCAGTAGAGGAGCTATTTATGAAAAACTGTTTTTT. Translating gives CASRGAIYEKLFF.

The rearrangement links TRBV28 to TRBJ1-2; the D is unclear. Trimming removed 5 bases at V and 2 bases at J, with 21 bases between. The CDR3 has 17 amino acids. Germline lookup yields CDR1 MDHEN and CDR2 SYDVKM. In DNA, the CDR3 is TGTGCCAGCAGTGGGTACGGGGAGGGCTCTACAAACTATGGCTACACCTTC. It encodes CASSGYGEGSTNYGYTF.

The chain joins TRBV29-1 to TRBJ2-4; 9 nucleotides match TRBD1. CDR1 and CDR2 (germline): SQVTM, ANQGSEA. V gave up 7 bases and J gave up 8 bases; unmatched junction bases: 6. CDR3 length equals 12 residues. CDR3 protein: CSGQDRGDIQYF. In nucleotides, the CDR3 is TGCAGCGGCCAGGACAGGGGTGACATTCAGTACTTC.

This chain joins TRBV9 and TRBJ2-1; 16 bases align to TRBD2. V was clipped by 4 bases and J by 9 bases; unmatched bases: 13. This CDR3 is 18 amino acids long. CDR1 and CDR2 (germline): SGDLS, YYNGEE. Written as DNA, the CDR3 is TGTGCCAGCAGCACGGGACTAGCGGGAGGGCCGATTATAGTTGAGCAGTTCTTC. Amino acids: CASSTGLAGGPIIVEQFF. Supplemented by reference TRBV9 and TRBJ2-1, the full variable domain reads DSGVTQTPKHLITATGQRVTLRCSPRSGDLSVYWYQQSLDQGLQFLIQYYNGEERAKGNILERFSAQQFPDLHSELNLSSLELGDSALYFCASSTGLAGGPIIVEQFFGPGTRLTVL.

This clone showed up just once. The chain recombines TRBV6-2 or TRBV6-3 with TRBJ2-4; 7 bases match TRBD2. Germline loops: CDR1 MNHEY, CDR2 SVGEGT. The CDR3 consists of 16 residues. After removal of 5 bases from V and 0 bases from J, the junction contained 7 bases not matched to a gene. Here the CDR3 reads CASSPLASLAKNIQYF. In nucleotides, the CDR3 is TGTGCCAGCAGTCCACTAGCGTCGCTAGCCAAAAACATTCAGTACTTC.

The V call is TRBV28, the J call TRBJ1-1, with a tentative D call TRBD1 (6 bases). The V end lost 6 bases, the J end lost 0 bases, and 20 bases lay between the germline ends. Germline V gene data show CDR1 as MDHEN and CDR2 as SYDVKM. The CDR3 extends over 17 amino acids. The CDR3 DNA follows: TGTGCCAGCAGCCTTGGGCCAGGGGCCAATATGAACACTGAAGCTTTCTTT. It yields the protein CASSLGPGANMNTEAFF.